This paragraph reports one T cell receptor beta chain. What it recognizes is unknown. One junction end does not reproduce the germline sequence, and a read error may be involved. The sample belongs to a study of tumor-infiltrating lymphocytes in primary liver carcinoma. Overall study: These patients were men and women whose ages were 30 to 69 years. The study's findings and limits: Against blood, tumors held a significantly higher top-250-clone fraction (p = 0.039). In tumor-adjacent and tumor-blood pairs, overlap was lower than in tumor region pairs.

Without any cell sorting, about 19-31 mg of bulk tissue yielded co-extracted RNA and DNA. Germline CDR1 and CDR2: LGHNA and YNFKEQ. The CDR3 sequence is 17 residues long. The researchers produced TCR beta cDNA from about 510 ng total RNA with a constant-region primer. Modified slightly, ARM-PCR produced TCR beta libraries over three nested multiplex PCR rounds. The two initial PCR rounds, about 9 cycles each, used TRBV1-TRBV30 forward and C-beta reverse primers. TCRdb processed the multiplex PCR reads anew with MiXCR; each CDR3 protein has one entry. The sample comprises 50,000 or so distinct CDR3 sequences, over 65% of which are singletons, and 24% rests with the top ten.

Source material: liver tumor tissue from sampling region 5. Subset reported: tumor region T5, tumor centre. The receptor was isolated from a man aged 40-49 years with primary liver carcinoma and hepatitis B virus infection. V usage is TRBV4-2 and J usage is TRBJ2-3, with D possibly TRBD2 on 5 matching bases. CDR3: CASSQEWGIASTDTQYF. The CDR3 DNA is TGTGCCAGCAGCCAAGAATGGGGAATAGCTAGCACAGATACACAGTATTTT.